This passage covers 25 T cell receptor beta chains from one sample sequenced in a study of a mutant IDH1 vaccine in newly diagnosed glioma. Profiled with immunoSEQ multiplex PCR; TCRdb holds only in-frame clones, not every one. The sample has 55,000 to 65,000 clones; roughly 75% are singletons. Time point: week 47, end of study. It was 300 ug of mutant IDH1 20-mer peptide that made up each vaccine dose, given with topical imiquimod. These receptors' targets are unknown. Sequenced here: PBMCs, sampled from a glioma patient whose treatment included an IDH1 peptide vaccine. All receptors come from a man between 50 and 59 years old with glioma.

The chain is built from TRBV2 and TRBJ1-1, with D possibly being TRBD1 (5 bases). V lost 7 bases and J 1 base, leaving 25 bases between the germline ends. CDR1 is SNHLY and CDR2 is FYNNEI in the germline V gene. The CDR3 consists of 18 residues. CDR3 amino acids: CASKPPRTMGPGNTEAFF. The CDR3 bases are TGTGCCAGCAAACCCCCCAGGACAATGGGGCCGGGGAACACTGAAGCTTTCTTT.

V gene TRBV9 combines with J gene TRBJ1-3; 11 bases match TRBD1. Germline-derived CDR1 and CDR2 are SGDLS and YYNGEE. The length of the CDR3 is 17 residues. V was pared by 4 bases and J by 0 bases, with 6 bases of the junction left unmatched. The DNA of the CDR3 is TGTGCCAGCAGCCTGGGACAGGGGGGTAACTCTGGAAACACCATATATTTT. Translated, it gives CASSLGQGGNSGNTIYF.

The chain couples TRBV5-4 to TRBJ1-6; possible D gene TRBD1, 5 bases. Trimming left V 3 bases short and J 7 bases short, with 17 bases between. Germline CDR1 and CDR2: SGHNT and YYREEE (reference sequence). CDR3 length equals 16 residues. DNA of the CDR3: TGTGCCAGCAGCTCGGGACGGAGCGTGAGGAATTCACCCCTCCACTTT. As protein: CASSSGRSVRNSPLHF. Complete variable domain (other parts from reference TRBV5-4 and TRBJ1-6): ETGVTQSPTHLIKTRGQQVTLRCSSQSGHNTVSWYQQALGQGPQFIFQYYREEENGRGNFPPRFSGLQFPNYSSELNVNALELDDSALYLCASSSGRSVRNSPLHFGNGTRLTVT.

This clone has only a few counts. This chain joins TRBV29-1 and TRBJ2-1; 7 bases fit TRBD2. The CDR3 has 14 residues. Germline-derived CDR1 and CDR2 are SQVTM and ANQGSEA. J lost 2 bases, V lost 3 bases, and 4 bases had no gene match. CDR3 in DNA: TGCAGCGTTGACGCTCGGGGGGCCTACAATGAGCAGTTCTTC. Amino acids: CSVDARGAYNEQFF.

The chain uses TRBV2 and TRBJ2-1; 8 bases agree with TRBD2. This CDR3 contains 13 residues. In germline, CDR1 is SNHLY, CDR2 FYNNEI. Germline trimming cut 6 bases from V and 9 bases from J; bases unmatched to any gene: 7. CDR3 sequence: CASRGTSFAEQFF. The CDR3 DNA follows: TGTGCCAGCAGAGGGACTAGTTTCGCTGAGCAGTTCTTC.

V and J are TRBV5-4 and TRBJ1-5, with 8 nucleotides matching TRBD1. After removal of 2 bases from V and 5 bases from J, the junction contained 3 bases not matched to a gene. The CDR3 contains 14 residues. The germline gives CDR1 SGHNT, CDR2 YYREEE (reference sequence). The CDR3 sequence: CASSLQGGDQPQHF. The CDR3 nucleotides are TGTGCCAGCAGCTTACAGGGGGGCGATCAGCCCCAGCATTTT.

This clone was counted a single time. The V and J genes are TRBV5-4 and TRBJ2-3; the D call may be TRBD1 or TRBD2 (5 bases each). Trimming left V 7 bases short and J 2 bases short, with 11 bases between. The CDR3 contains 13 residues. Germline V gene lookup returns CDR1 SGHNT and CDR2 YYREEE (reference sequence). The CDR3 DNA reads as TGTGCCAGCGGTGCCGGGGCCACAGATACGCAGTATTTT. Translated, it gives CASGAGATDTQYF.

This rearrangement joins TRBV10-3 to TRBJ2-2, with TRBD1 matching over 7 bases. CDR3 size: 13 residues. After removal of 6 bases from V and 5 bases from J, the junction contained 3 bases not matched to a gene. Germline CDR1 is ENHRY and CDR2 is SYGVKD. The CDR3 DNA reads as TGTGCCATCAGCCCACAGGGGACCGGGGAGCTGTTTTTT. It is translated as CAISPQGTGELFF.

This clone was seen only a few times. This chain connects TRBV6-1 to TRBJ2-7; D remains unclear. V lost 4 bases to trimming and J lost 1 base, with 11 bases between them. This CDR3 region has 14 residues. From germline, CDR1 is MNHNS and CDR2 SASEGT. CDR3 nucleotides: TGTGCCAGCAGTGGCCGAGGCGGATCCTACGAGCAGTACTTC. Translation: CASSGRGGSYEQYF.

J is TRBJ1-2 and V is TRBV19; 7 nucleotides align to TRBD1. V was clipped by 4 bases and J by 4 bases; unmatched bases: 15. This CDR3 contains 17 residues. Germline-derived CDR1 and CDR2 are LNHDA and SQIVND (reference sequence). CDR3 nucleotide sequence: TGTGCCAGTAGTACAGTATCCGCAGGGGGATCGTTCTATGGCTACACCTTC. Translated, it gives CASSTVSAGGSFYGYTF.

This chain uses TRBV19 with TRBJ1-1, with 7 bases that match TRBD1. CDR3 length: 13 residues. Looked up from germline, CDR1 is LNHDA and CDR2 is SQIVND (reference sequence). V was clipped by 7 bases and J by 5 bases; unmatched bases: 7. CDR3 bases: TGTGCCAGTATTAGGGGGCCCGGGACTGAAGCTTTCTTT. It codes for CASIRGPGTEAFF.

J is TRBJ1-3 and V is TRBV29-1, with a tentative D call TRBD1 (6 bases). The germline V gene has CDR1 SQVTM and CDR2 ANQGSEA. V lost 3 bases to trimming and J lost 0 bases, with 9 bases between them. The CDR3 totals 14 residues. For the CDR3, the DNA is TGCAGCGTTGATGGGGGGCTCTCTGGAAACACCATATATTTT. This translates into CSVDGGLSGNTIYF.

The chain recombines TRBV2 with TRBJ1-4; TRBD1 aligns across 10 bases. CDR1 is SNHLY and CDR2 is FYNNEI in the germline V gene. The CDR3 sequence is 15 residues long. With 8 bases clipped from V and 10 bases from J, the junction kept 13 bases outside the gene matches. The CDR3 DNA sequence: TGTGCCAGCTGTCCTGCCGGGACAGGGGTAGGAAAACTGTTTTTT. It encodes CASCPAGTGVGKLFF.

The V and J genes are TRBV5-4 and TRBJ1-6; 7 nucleotides match TRBD1. The trim removed 1 base at V and 5 bases at J, leaving 6 bases unmatched. Germline V gene data show CDR1 as SGHNT and CDR2 as YYREEE (reference sequence). The CDR3 consists of 16 residues. DNA of the CDR3: TGTGCCAGCAGCTTGCTGACGACAGGGAATAATTCACCCCTCCACTTT. This codes for CASSLLTTGNNSPLHF.

The gene calls are TRBV6-5 and TRBJ2-1; 11 bases align to TRBD2. The V gene end was trimmed by 6 bases and the J gene end by 6 bases; junction bases not matched to a gene: 7. This CDR3 region has 15 residues. Per germline, CDR1 MNHEY and CDR2 SVGAGI. This chain's CDR3 is CASRFTSGGFNEQFF. CDR3 in DNA: TGTGCCAGCAGATTTACTAGCGGGGGATTCAATGAGCAGTTCTTC.

This clone turned up a few times. The rearrangement joins TRBV30 to TRBJ1-3; a weak D match, TRBD1 (5 bases). Germline CDR1 and CDR2: GTSNPN and SVGIG (reference sequence). Trimming took 4 bases from V and 4 from J, leaving 17 bases between them. This CDR3 comprises 15 residues. The CDR3 protein is CAWNPSGLVGNTIYF. Here the CDR3 DNA reads TGTGCCTGGAATCCATCGGGGCTCGTAGGAAACACCATATATTTT.

This chain joins TRBV5-1 and TRBJ2-7; 10 nucleotides align to TRBD2. CDR3 length: 15 residues. Trimming took 1 base from V and 4 from J; bases not matched to a gene: 5. CDR1 is SGHRS and CDR2 is YFSETQ in the germline V gene. For the CDR3, the DNA is TGCGCCAGCAGCTTGTTGAGCGGGGGGGATTACGAGCAGTACTTC. Translation gives CASSLLSGGDYEQYF.

This chain connects TRBV7-9 to TRBJ1-1; D gene unclear. Trimming took 6 bases from V and 4 from J, leaving 18 bases between them. Germline CDR1 and CDR2: SEHNR and FQNEAQ (reference sequence). The CDR3 is 15 residues long. The CDR3 DNA reads as TGTGCCAGCAGTATAGCTCGTGGGCGAGGCACTGAAGCTTTCTTT. Its translation: CASSIARGRGTEAFF.

The V gene is TRBV6-1, the J gene TRBJ1-4; perhaps TRBD1 as D (5 bases). This CDR3 is built from 14 residues. Per the germline V gene, CDR1 is MNHNS and CDR2 is SASEGT. Trimming removed 8 bases from V and 8 bases from J, with 18 bases in between. The CDR3 DNA sequence: TGTGCCAGCCACATCAGGGTATTTGGAGAAAAACTGTTTTTT. The encoded protein is CASHIRVFGEKLFF.

This clone has a single count. The rearrangement uses TRBV30 and TRBJ1-2; 9 nucleotides agree with TRBD1. Unmatched junction bases numbered 15, after V lost 2 bases and J lost 8 bases. From germline, CDR1 is GTSNPN and CDR2 SVGIG (reference sequence). This CDR3 is built from 16 residues. The CDR3 DNA reads TGTGCCTGGAGTACGGAAACAGGGGGCCTTGGAGGCGGCTACACCTTC. Translating gives CAWSTETGGLGGGYTF.

The chain has TRBV5-1 and TRBJ2-5, with 7 bases matching TRBD1. Germline lookup yields CDR1 SGHRS and CDR2 YFSETQ. The trim removed 4 bases at V and 2 bases at J, leaving 8 bases unmatched. The CDR3 totals 15 residues. The CDR3 DNA is TGCGCCAGCAGCACATCGACAGGGTTTCAAGAGACCCAGTACTTC. Residues: CASSTSTGFQETQYF. Based on the CDR3 plus reference TRBV5-1 and TRBJ2-5, the full variable domain is KAGVTQTPRYLIKTRGQQVTLSCSPISGHRSVSWYQQTPGQGLQFLFEYFSETQRNKGNFPGRFSGRQFSNSRSEMNVSTLELGDSALYLCASSTSTGFQETQYFGPGTRLLVL.

For the CDR3, the DNA is TGCGCCAGCAGCTTGAACCCCTGGGGGGCGACATCTGTGAACTATGGCTACACCTTC. Amino acid sequence: CASSLNPWGATSVNYGYTF. The V gene is TRBV5-1, the J gene TRBJ1-2; perhaps TRBD1 as D (6 bases). Per germline, CDR1 SGHRS and CDR2 YFSETQ. Trimming took 1 base from V and 2 from J, leaving 24 bases between them. This CDR3 region has 19 residues. The complete variable domain, with remaining parts taken from reference TRBV5-1 and TRBJ1-2, reads KAGVTQTPRYLIKTRGQQVTLSCSPISGHRSVSWYQQTPGQGLQFLFEYFSETQRNKGNFPGRFSGRQFSNSRSEMNVSTLELGDSALYLCASSLNPWGATSVNYGYTFGSGTRLTVV.

The rearrangement uses TRBV7-6 and TRBJ1-1, with 9 bases that match TRBD1. This CDR3 spans 18 amino acids. V lost 4 bases, J lost 3 bases, and 15 bases stayed unmatched. Germline V CDR1 and CDR2: SGHVS, FNYEAQ. This CDR3 is CASSSLGKGQGSDTEAFF. The DNA for the CDR3 is TGTGCCAGCAGCTCCCTCGGGAAGGGACAGGGCTCCGACACTGAAGCTTTCTTT.

V is TRBV9 and J is TRBJ1-2; 8 nucleotides line up with TRBD1. Unmatched junction bases numbered 3, after V lost 0 bases and J lost 5 bases. This CDR3 is 14 amino acids long. Germline V gene lookup returns CDR1 SGDLS and CDR2 YYNGEE. The CDR3 sequence is CASSVDDRGYGYTF. The CDR3 coding sequence is TGTGCCAGCAGCGTAGATGACAGGGGATATGGCTACACCTTC.

V and J are TRBV18 and TRBJ2-7; 12 bases are a match to TRBD2. V trimming: 2 bases; J trimming: 3 bases; junction bases outside the gene matches: 2. Germline V gives CDR1 KGHSH, CDR2 LQKENI. This CDR3 is 15 amino acids long. Written as DNA, the CDR3 is TGTGCCAGCTCACCAATGACTAGCGGGGGCTACGAGCAGTACTTC. Translating gives CASSPMTSGGYEQYF.